One sample yielded the 21 T cell receptor beta chains listed below, sequenced in a study of blood T cell repertoires in COVID-19. Sequenced by immunoSEQ multiplex PCR; TCRdb stores in-frame clones only, minus some. The sample has approximately 290,000 clones, approximately 93% seen once. Sequencing was done on a sample of peripheral blood. The receptors derive from a woman aged 25 to 39 with COVID-19, enrolled during active disease.

Concerning this clone itself: This sample also contains other DNA sequences that code for the same CDR3. CDR3: CASSFGTGYNEQFF. CDR3 in DNA: TGTGCCAGCAGCTTTGGGACAGGATACAATGAGCAGTTCTTC. The genes are TRBV7-6 and TRBJ2-1, with 8 bases matching TRBD1. The CDR3 extends over 14 amino acids. In germline, CDR1 is SGHVS, CDR2 FNYEAQ. V trimming: 3 bases; J trimming: 4 bases; junction bases outside the gene matches: 2.

This sequence joins TRBV7-7 and TRBJ2-3; TRBD2 aligns across 13 bases. The length of the CDR3 is 15 residues. CDR1 is SSHAT and CDR2 is FNYEAQ in the germline V gene (reference sequence). V was clipped by 5 bases and J by 7 bases; unmatched bases: 6. The chain's CDR3 is CASSPGTSGTNTQYF. The CDR3 coding sequence is TGTGCCAGCAGCCCTGGGACTAGCGGGACAAATACGCAGTATTTT.

This rearrangement joins TRBV27 to TRBJ2-1; weak D call: TRBD2 (5 bases). Germline CDR1 is MNHEY and CDR2 is SMNVEV (reference sequence). Trimming left V 0 bases short and J 8 bases short, with 20 bases between. This CDR3 comprises 17 residues. The CDR3 is CASSLSNYKRGWDEQFF. For the CDR3, the DNA is TGTGCCAGCAGTTTATCGAACTACAAACGAGGGTGGGATGAGCAGTTCTTC.

This chain uses TRBV7-2 with TRBJ2-5; 7 nucleotides agree with TRBD1. J gave up 2 bases and V 5 bases, and 2 bases lay outside the gene matches. The CDR3 loop spans 13 amino acids. CDR1 and CDR2 from the germline V gene are SGHTA and FQGNSA. The CDR3 nucleotides read TGTGCCAGCAGCCCGGGACAGCAAGAGACCCAGTACTTC. Protein product: CASSPGQQETQYF. The full variable domain, completed using reference TRBV7-2 and TRBJ2-5, is GAGVSQSPSNKVTEKGKDVELRCDPISGHTALYWYRQSLGQGLEFLIYFQGNSAPDKSGLPSDRFSAERTGGSVSTLTIQRTQQEDSAVYLCASSPGQQETQYFGPGTRLLVL.

The J gene is TRBJ1-2, the V gene TRBV6-1; 7 bases line up with TRBD1. Germline V gene data show CDR1 as MNHNS and CDR2 as SASEGT. The CDR3 is 19 amino acids. The junction had 17 bases not matched to a gene; V was cut back by 0 bases and J by 4 bases. DNA for the CDR3: TGTGCCAGCAGTGAAGCCTCCCGGGACAGTTATCTGTTCACCTATGGCTACACCTTC. Amino acid sequence: CASSEASRDSYLFTYGYTF.

This clone has more than one count but fewer than ten. V usage is TRBV18 and J usage is TRBJ2-2; 7 nucleotides match TRBD1. This CDR3 has 15 residues. Germline loops: CDR1 KGHSH, CDR2 LQKENI. V lost 0 bases, J lost 5 bases, and 3 bases stayed unmatched. The CDR3, as DNA: TGTGCCAGCTCACCACCAGGGGGCAGGACCGGGGAGCTGTTTTTT. Its translation: CASSPPGGRTGELFF.

With regard to this clone: Additional DNA sequences in this sample encode the identical CDR3. As DNA, the CDR3 is TGTGCCAGTAGTATCCTAGCGGGAGGCAATGAGCAGTTCTTC. It encodes CASSILAGGNEQFF. V and J are TRBV19 and TRBJ2-1, with 11 positions matching TRBD2. The length of the CDR3 is 14 residues. V gave up 3 bases and J gave up 6 bases; unmatched junction bases: 1. Germline V gene sequence: CDR1 LNHDA, CDR2 SQIVND (reference sequence).

The genes are TRBV19 and TRBJ2-5; 7 bases are shared with TRBD1. CDR3 length: 14 amino acids. The junction had 6 bases not matched to a gene; V was cut back by 3 bases and J by 5 bases. Germline loops: CDR1 LNHDA, CDR2 SQIVND (reference sequence). DNA for the CDR3: TGTGCCAGTAGTATTGACAGGGTAACGGAGACCCAGTACTTC. Its translation: CASSIDRVTETQYF.

V is TRBV12-5 and J is TRBJ1-4, with D possibly TRBD1 on 5 matching bases. The CDR3 loop spans 13 amino acids. The V end lost 5 bases, the J end lost 4 bases, and 8 bases lay between the germline ends. The V gene's germline CDR1 is LGHNT and CDR2 FRNRAP. The CDR3 region has the DNA TGTGCTAGTGGTACCGACAGTAATGAAAAACTGTTTTTT. This gives the protein CASGTDSNEKLFF.

The V and J genes are TRBV6-5 and TRBJ1-2; 12 bases align to TRBD1. This CDR3 has 16 amino acids. Trimming took 2 bases from V and 7 from J; bases not matched to a gene: 8. CDR1 is MNHEY, CDR2 SVGAGI, per germline. The CDR3 nucleotides read TGTGCCAGCAGTTACCTACCGGGACAGGGGGCTTCTGGCTACACCTTC. Translated, it gives CASSYLPGQGASGYTF.

This clone has only one observation. V usage is TRBV29-1 and J usage is TRBJ1-2; D gene uncertain. Trimming left V 3 bases short and J 4 bases short, with 15 bases between. This CDR3 contains 14 residues. From germline, CDR1 is SQVTM and CDR2 ANQGSEA. This chain's CDR3 is CSVDGPGVGYGYTF. CDR3 bases: TGCAGCGTTGATGGCCCCGGGGTAGGCTATGGCTACACCTTC.

The chain links TRBV19 to TRBJ1-1, with D perhaps TRBD1 (5 bases). Germline V gene lookup returns CDR1 LNHDA and CDR2 SQIVND (reference sequence). V was trimmed by 6 bases and J by 7 bases, leaving 18 bases between them. CDR3 length: 14 amino acids. The CDR3 region has the DNA TGTGCCAGTAGGCTGAATCAGGGAAGGGTTGAAGCTTTCTTT. It translates to CASRLNQGRVEAFF.

This rearrangement joins TRBV10-3 to TRBJ1-6; TRBD1 is a possible D gene (6 bases). CDR3 length: 15 amino acids. CDR1 is ENHRY, CDR2 SYGVKD, per germline. V was pared by 3 bases and J by 9 bases, with 15 bases between. The CDR3 DNA is TGTGCCATCAGTGACCCGACAGGTCTTGGTTCACCCCTCCACTTT. Protein: CAISDPTGLGSPLHF.

The rearrangement uses TRBV9 and TRBJ1-4, with TRBD1 as a possible D gene (5 bases). CDR3 length: 15 amino acids. Germline V gene data show CDR1 as SGDLS and CDR2 as YYNGEE. V was pared by 3 bases and J by 8 bases, with 17 bases between. This CDR3 is CASSGQTGVREKLFF. The DNA for the CDR3 is TGTGCCAGCAGCGGCCAGACGGGGGTGAGGGAAAAACTGTTTTTT.

The chain has TRBV3-1 (or the pseudogene TRBV3-2) and TRBJ2-7, with 13 bases lining up with TRBD2. The CDR3 loop spans 15 amino acids. J was trimmed by 3 bases and V by 5 bases; bases with no gene match: 4. Germline V gives CDR1 LGHDT, CDR2 YNNKEL (reference sequence). The CDR3 DNA reads TGTGCCAGCAGCGACGGGACTAGCGGGAACTACGAGCAGTACTTC. Amino acid sequence: CASSDGTSGNYEQYF.

The genes are TRBV27 and TRBJ2-3; tentative D call: TRBD1 (6 bases). The V gene lost 6 bases and the J gene lost 0 bases, with 19 bases spanning the gap. This CDR3 contains 17 residues. Per the germline V gene, CDR1 is MNHEY and CDR2 is SMNVEV (reference sequence). CDR3 bases: TGTGCCAGCAGCCGAGCGAGGGGGATTACAAGCACAGATACGCAGTATTTT. Amino acids: CASSRARGITSTDTQYF.

The J gene is TRBJ1-3, the V gene TRBV27, with TRBD1 matching 7 bases. Trimming cost V 5 bases and J 1 base; bases outside gene matches: 8. The CDR3 has 16 residues. CDR1 is MNHEY and CDR2 is SMNVEV in the germline V gene (reference sequence). CDR3 sequence: CASSLGQAGSGNTIYF. The CDR3 DNA reads TGTGCCAGCAGTCTCGGACAGGCTGGGTCTGGAAACACCATATATTTT.

This sequence joins TRBV25-1 and TRBJ2-3; 9 bases match TRBD2. Germline trimming cut 5 bases from V and 2 bases from J; bases unmatched to any gene: 5. This CDR3 has 15 residues. Germline V gene lookup returns CDR1 MGHDK and CDR2 SYGVNS. CDR3 protein: CASSPIAGVTDTQYF. In DNA form, the CDR3 reads TGTGCCAGCAGTCCGATAGCGGGAGTCACAGATACGCAGTATTTT. The full variable domain, its missing parts supplied by reference TRBV25-1 and TRBJ2-3, is EADIYQTPRYLVIGTGKKITLECSQTMGHDKMYWYQQDPGMELHLIHYSYGVNSTEKGDLSSESTVSRIRTEHFPLTLESARPSHTSQYLCASSPIAGVTDTQYFGPGTRLTVL.

The J gene is TRBJ1-4, the V gene TRBV15; 7 nucleotides align to TRBD1. Germline CDR1 reads LNHNV; CDR2 reads YYDKDF (reference sequence). The CDR3 is 17 amino acids. Germline trimming cut 1 base from V and 1 base from J; bases unmatched to any gene: 6. In DNA, the CDR3 is TGTGCCACCAGCAGAGGGGCAGGGGGTGGAACTAATGAAAAACTGTTTTTT. Amino acids: CATSRGAGGGTNEKLFF.

This sequence joins TRBV6-6 and TRBJ1-3; 8 positions agree with TRBD1. Germline assignment: CDR1 MNHNY and CDR2 SVGAGI (reference sequence). Unmatched junction bases numbered 3, after V lost 5 bases and J lost 0 bases. The CDR3 has 15 residues. The DNA for the CDR3 is TGTGCCAGCAGTGTCGACAGGGGCTCTGGAAACACCATATATTTT. This codes for CASSVDRGSGNTIYF.

This clone occurred once. The gene calls are TRBV19 and TRBJ2-1; D is possibly TRBD2 (6 bases). Deletions cut 5 bases from V and 7 bases from J, with 21 bases between. Germline V CDR1 and CDR2: LNHDA, SQIVND (reference sequence). The CDR3 spans 16 residues. The CDR3 region has the DNA TGTGCCAGTAGTTTCCGCGGGAATCTTCCAGGAAATGAGCAGTTCTTC. Its protein product is CASSFRGNLPGNEQFF.